This T cell receptor (beta chain) was documented in a study of cytomegalovirus exposure and HLA in healthy donors. Whole-study findings and limits: Later analysis revealed greater clonal expansion in HLA-associated TCR beta chains than in equally common others.

Researchers ran the PCR with 60 Vbeta and 13 Jbeta primers. This table comes from immunoSEQ multiplex PCR, and its TCRdb copy is limited to in-frame clones, with some not included. The sample features around 75,000 clones, with roughly 0.8% in its top ten. Concerning this clone: What it binds is not known.

V was cut by 0 bases and J by 0 bases, with 9 bases left in between. This CDR3 contains 16 residues. Germline CDR1 MNHEY, CDR2 SVGAGI. The receptor was derived from a boy younger than 18 in good health and CMV-seronegative. Sequencing input: PBMCs. The chain couples TRBV6-5 to TRBJ1-3, with D hard to call. CDR3 amino acids: CASSYSAETSGNTIYF. CDR3 nucleotides: TGTGCCAGCAGTTACTCGGCAGAAACCTCTGGAAACACCATATATTTT.